This entry concerns a single T cell receptor (beta chain). This record belongs to a study of blood T cell repertoires in COVID-19. Study details: Italy, Spain and the United States were the sources of the convalescent and acute COVID-19 samples. The cDNA or gDNA used as material had been derived from T cells, B-cell-depleted T cells, or PBMCs.

Methods used by the authors: Amplification with reference gene primers provided the estimates of nucleated cell counts. The data were produced by immunoSEQ multiplex PCR, yet TCRdb's version contains in-frame clones alone and is incomplete. That table supplies the V and J calls and clone size; D and trimming were determined from the DNA. The sample records tens of thousands of clones, over 80% being singletons. Germline trimming cut 5 bases from V and 0 bases from J; bases unmatched to any gene: 2. CDR1 is MNHEY and CDR2 is SVGAGI in the germline V gene. CDR3 length equals 14 residues. Sample: peripheral blood. The TCR comes from a man at least 80 years old with active or convalescent COVID-19. V and J are TRBV6-5 and TRBJ1-1, with TRBD1 matching 8 bases. The CDR3 is CASSHRGLNTEAFF. The CDR3 coding sequence is TGTGCCAGCAGTCACAGGGGGTTGAACACTGAAGCTTTCTTT.